The clone carrying this T cell receptor (beta chain) was counted a single time. Its antigen is currently unknown. The J segment lost 5 bases and the V segment lost 0 bases, leaving 4 bases of the junction unmatched. From germline, CDR1 is LNHNV and CDR2 YYDKDF (reference sequence). The CDR3 runs 15 residues. The data were taken from a study of T cells in localized non-small cell lung cancer. Study findings and constraints: Median detection of top 100 tumor clones in adjacent lung was approximately 50 clones.

Generated by immunoSEQ multiplex PCR, the TCRdb table keeps only in-frame clones and is missing some. The data show tens of thousands of clones, with 86% seen just once and 15% to 20% held by the top ten. The input for sequencing was peripheral blood, taken before any cancer treatment. The genes are TRBV15 and TRBJ2-5, with 9 bases fitting TRBD1. The sequence was obtained from a male donor older than 55 with stage III squamous cell lung carcinoma. The CDR3 sequence is CATSRDRDRGETQYF. Here the CDR3 DNA reads TGTGCCACCAGCAGAGATCGAGACAGGGGGGAGACCCAGTACTTC.